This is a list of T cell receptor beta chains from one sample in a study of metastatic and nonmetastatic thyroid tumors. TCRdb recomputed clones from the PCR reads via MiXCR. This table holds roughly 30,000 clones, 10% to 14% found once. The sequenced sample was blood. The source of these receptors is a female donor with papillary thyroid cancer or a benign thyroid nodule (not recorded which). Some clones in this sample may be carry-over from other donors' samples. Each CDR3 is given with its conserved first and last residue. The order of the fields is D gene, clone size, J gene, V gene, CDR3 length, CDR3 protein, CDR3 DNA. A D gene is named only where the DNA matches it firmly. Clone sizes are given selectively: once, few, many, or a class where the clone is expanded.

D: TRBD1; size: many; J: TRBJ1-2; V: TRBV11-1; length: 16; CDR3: CASSPIPGQEMDGYTF; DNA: TGTGCCAGCAGCCCAATACCGGGACAGGAGATGGATGGCTACACCTTC
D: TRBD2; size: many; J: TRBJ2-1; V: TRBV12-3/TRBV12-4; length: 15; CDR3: CASSLVLAGGSEQFF; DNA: TGTGCCAGCAGTTTAGTACTAGCGGGAGGGAGTGAGCAGTTCTTC
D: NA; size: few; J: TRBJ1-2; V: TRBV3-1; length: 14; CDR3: CASSQDQGAYGYTF; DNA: TGTGCCAGCAGCCAAGATCAGGGTGCATATGGCTACACCTTC
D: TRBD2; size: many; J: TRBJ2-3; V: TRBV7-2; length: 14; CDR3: CASSQTSRDPPPYF; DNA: TGTGCCAGCAGCCAGACTAGCCGGGACCCACCCCCGTATTTT
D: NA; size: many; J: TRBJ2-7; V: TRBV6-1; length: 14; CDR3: CASSEGRQAEEQYF; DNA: TGTGCCAGCAGTGAAGGTCGGCAGGCAGAAGAGCAGTACTTC
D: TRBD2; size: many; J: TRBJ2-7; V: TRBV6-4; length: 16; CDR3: CASSDELSGSSYEQYF; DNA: TGTGCCAGCAGTGACGAACTTAGCGGGAGCTCCTACGAGCAGTACTTC
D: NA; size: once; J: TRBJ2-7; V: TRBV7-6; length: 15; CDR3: CASSLATGETYEQYF; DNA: TGTGCCAGCAGCTTAGCGACGGGGGAAACCTACGAGCAGTACTTC
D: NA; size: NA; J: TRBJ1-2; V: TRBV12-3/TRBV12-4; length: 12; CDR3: CDSGRAPSLVTF; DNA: TGTGACAGCGGAAGGGCACCGAGTCTAGTCACCTTC
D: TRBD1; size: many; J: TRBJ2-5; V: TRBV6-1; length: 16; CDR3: CASSEALGTGSETQYF; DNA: TGTGCCAGCAGTGAAGCGCTCGGGACAGGGTCGGAGACCCAGTACTTC
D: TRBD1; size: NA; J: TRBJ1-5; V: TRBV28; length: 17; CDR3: CASGDRGTTYSNQPQHF; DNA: TGTGCCAGCGGGGACAGGGGAACGACTTATAGCAATCAGCCCCAGCATTTT
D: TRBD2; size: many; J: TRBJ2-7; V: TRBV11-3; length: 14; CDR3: CASSPKRDPYEQYF; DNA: TGTGCCAGCAGCCCGAAGCGGGACCCCTACGAGCAGTACTTC
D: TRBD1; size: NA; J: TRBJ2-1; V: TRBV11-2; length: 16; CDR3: CASSLVGDRIHNEQFF; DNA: TGTGCCAGCAGCTTAGTAGGGGACAGGATTCACAATGAGCAGTTCTTC
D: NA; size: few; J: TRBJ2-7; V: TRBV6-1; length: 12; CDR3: CASRRDSHEQYF; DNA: TGTGCCAGCAGGAGGGACTCCCACGAGCAGTACTTC
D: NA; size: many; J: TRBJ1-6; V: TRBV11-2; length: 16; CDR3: CASSLNTATYNSPLHF; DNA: TGTGCCAGCAGCTTAAATACCGCTACCTATAATTCACCCCTCCACTTT
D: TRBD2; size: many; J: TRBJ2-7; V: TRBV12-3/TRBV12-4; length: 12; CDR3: CASSYRGGEQYF; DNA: TGTGCCAGCAGTTATCGGGGGGGAGAGCAGTACTTC
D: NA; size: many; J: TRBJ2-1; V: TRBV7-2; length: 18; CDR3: CASSSVRPPGSSYNEQFF; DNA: TGTGCCAGCAGCTCCGTCCGGCCACCGGGGAGCTCCTACAATGAGCAGTTCTTC
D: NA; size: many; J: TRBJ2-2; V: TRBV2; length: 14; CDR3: CASKGSASTGELFF; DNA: TGTGCCAGCAAGGGTTCGGCAAGCACCGGGGAGCTGTTTTTT